This T cell receptor (beta chain) is from a study of T cell responses to AZD1222 COVID-19 vaccine. The V gene's germline CDR1 is LNHDA and CDR2 SQIVND (reference sequence). Trimming removed 3 bases at V and 4 bases at J, with 14 bases between. This CDR3 region has 15 residues. The data were produced by immunoSEQ multiplex PCR, yet TCRdb's version contains in-frame clones alone and is incomplete. This table holds tens of thousands of clones, about three quarters found once. Overall study findings and caveats: Sampled repertoires all dated from after the peak T cell response.

For this clone: No antigen is known for it.

The specimen was peripheral blood, collected 28 days after the second dose of the MenACWY control vaccine. The chain has TRBV19 and TRBJ2-3; tentative D call: TRBD1 (5 bases). The receptor was isolated from an adult who received the MenACWY meningococcal vaccine as a control. CDR3 nucleotides: TGTGCCAGTAGTATCGCACAGGCAGGAGCAGATACGCAGTATTTT. Amino acid sequence: CASSIAQAGADTQYF. The variable domain in full, completed from reference TRBV19 and TRBJ2-3, reads DGGITQSPKYLFRKEGQNVTLSCEQNLNHDAMYWYRQDPGQGLRLIYYSQIVNDFQKGDIAEGYSVSREKKESFPLTVTSAQKNPTAFYLCASSIAQAGADTQYFGPGTRLTVL.